The 13 T cell receptor beta chains given below trace back to one sample, sequenced in a study of response to subunit inactivated influenza vaccine. TCRdb called the RT-PCR reads again in MiXCR, with one record for every CDR3 protein. This sample has approximately 500,000 distinct CDR3 sequences, with around 15% found just once. Source: PBMCs from blood, taken roughly 12 days after vaccination. These receptors came from a man aged 45-60 years who received an inactivated influenza vaccine.

This clonotype was seen a few times. The chain is built from TRBV6-2 or TRBV6-3 and TRBJ1-1, with unresolved D. There are 13 residues in the CDR3. V gave up 3 bases and J gave up 7 bases, with 12 bases separating them. CDR1 is MNHEY and CDR2 is SVGEGT in the germline V gene. CDR3 protein: CASSYVAGFEAFF. DNA for the CDR3: TGTGCCAGCAGTTATGTGGCCGGCTTTGAAGCTTTCTTT.

There are a few counts of this clonotype. For the CDR3, the DNA is TGTGCCACCAGCAGAGAGACTAGCGGACCCTACGAGCAGTACTTC. This translates into CATSRETSGPYEQYF. The chain carries TRBV15 and TRBJ2-7; TRBD2 agrees at 9 bases. The germline CDR1 and CDR2 sequences are LNHNV and YYDKDF (reference sequence). Losses at the gene ends were 0 bases for V and 2 bases for J; bases not matched to a gene: 2. There are 15 residues in the CDR3.

The rearrangement joins TRBV7-8 to TRBJ2-3; 8 nucleotides align to TRBD2. This CDR3 has 16 residues. In germline, CDR1 is SGHVS, CDR2 FQNEAQ. Losses at the gene ends were 1 base for V and 2 bases for J; bases not matched to a gene: 5. CDR3 coding DNA: TGTGCCAGCAGCTTAGAAGAGCGGGAGATCACAGATACGCAGTATTTT. Translating it yields CASSLEEREITDTQYF.

This clonotype has only a few counts. CDR3 in amino acids: CAWNLPQDEQFF. The CDR3 DNA is TGTGCCTGGAACCTGCCCCAGGATGAGCAGTTCTTC. The gene calls are TRBV30 and TRBJ2-1; D gene ambiguous. Trimming took off 4 bases at V and 8 bases at J, with 12 bases between the two ends. CDR3 length: 12 amino acids. Looked up from germline, CDR1 is GTSNPN and CDR2 is SVGIG (reference sequence).

This clonotype was observed at least ten times. This chain joins TRBV20-1 and TRBJ2-1; 12 bases fit TRBD2. Germline V CDR1 and CDR2: DFQATT, SNEGSKA (reference sequence). CDR3 length equals 13 residues. V trimming: 5 bases; J trimming: 15 bases; junction bases outside the gene matches: 11. The DNA of the CDR3 is TGCAGTGCTTCACAGGGACTAGCGGGCGGACGGTTCTTC. Translation gives CSASQGLAGGRFF.

The chain has TRBV6-1 and TRBJ2-1, with TRBD1 as a possible D gene (5 bases). CDR1 is MNHNS, CDR2 SASEGT, per germline. V shed 4 bases and J shed 5 bases, with 15 bases lying between them. The CDR3 is 15 residues long. The CDR3 sequence: CASSGVQGFHNEQFF. CDR3 in DNA: TGTGCCAGCAGTGGGGTGCAGGGTTTCCACAATGAGCAGTTCTTC.

The chain recombines TRBV29-1 with TRBJ1-2; TRBD1 matches at 7 bases. The CDR3 contains 16 residues. After removal of 7 bases from V and 1 base from J, the junction contained 15 bases not matched to a gene. Per germline, CDR1 SQVTM and CDR2 ANQGSEA. CDR3 sequence (DNA): TGCAGCGCCACGAAACAGGGGACCGACCTTAACTATGGCTACACCTTC. Its translation is CSATKQGTDLNYGYTF.

The chain recombines TRBV6-5 with TRBJ2-6, with 7 bases matching TRBD1. In germline, CDR1 is MNHEY, CDR2 SVGAGI. The V gene end was trimmed by 2 bases and the J gene end by 4 bases; junction bases not matched to a gene: 5. CDR3 length: 16 amino acids. CDR3 region: CASSYTTGSGANVLTF. CDR3 DNA sequence: TGTGCCAGCAGTTACACGACAGGGTCCGGGGCCAACGTCCTGACTTTC.

This clonotype was picked up a small number of times. CDR3 residues: CASSLGFRGPNTGELFF. Here the CDR3 DNA reads TGCGCCAGCAGCCTCGGATTTCGGGGGCCGAACACCGGGGAGCTGTTTTTT. The gene calls are TRBV4-3 and TRBJ2-2; D is tentatively TRBD1 or TRBD2 (6 bases each). Trimming removed 4 bases at V and 0 bases at J, with 15 bases between. This CDR3 contains 17 residues. Germline assignment: CDR1 LGHNA and CDR2 YSLEER.

The V gene is TRBV29-1, the J gene TRBJ2-6; perhaps TRBD2 as D (6 bases). Trimming pared 6 bases from V and 11 bases from J, leaving 14 bases between. CDR1 and CDR2 (germline): SQVTM, ANQGSEA. CDR3 length equals 12 residues. CDR3 coding DNA: TGCAGCGTCGGGACTCCGCCCGACGTCCTGACTTTC. Its translation: CSVGTPPDVLTF.

This clonotype has only a few counts. The rearrangement uses TRBV6-5 and TRBJ2-1; 10 nucleotides align to TRBD2. Trimming took 2 bases from V and 0 from J; bases not matched to a gene: 10. Germline V lookup: CDR1 MNHEY, CDR2 SVGAGI. CDR3 size: 19 residues. The CDR3 protein is CASSYAEVGLADSYNEQFF. CDR3 DNA sequence: TGTGCCAGCAGTTACGCCGAAGTTGGACTAGCGGACTCCTACAATGAGCAGTTCTTC.

The V gene is TRBV5-1, the J gene TRBJ2-5; the match to TRBD2 covers 10 bases. The germline CDR1 and CDR2 sequences are SGHRS and YFSETQ. The CDR3 consists of 15 residues. V was pared by 0 bases and J by 6 bases, with 5 bases of the junction left unmatched. In nucleotides, the CDR3 is TGCGCCAGCAGCTTGGTGGCTAGCGGGAGACAGACCCAGTACTTC. It specifies CASSLVASGRQTQYF. Full variable domain (outside the CDR3, taken from reference TRBV5-1 and TRBJ2-5): KAGVTQTPRYLIKTRGQQVTLSCSPISGHRSVSWYQQTPGQGLQFLFEYFSETQRNKGNFPGRFSGRQFSNSRSEMNVSTLELGDSALYLCASSLVASGRQTQYFGPGTRLLVL.

This clonotype was seen only a few times. The chain carries TRBV5-5 and TRBJ2-3; TRBD2 matches 7 bases. The CDR3 has 18 amino acids. Germline-derived CDR1 and CDR2 are SGHKS and YYEKEE (reference sequence). After removal of 0 bases from V and 0 bases from J, the junction contained 10 bases not matched to a gene. The DNA for the CDR3 is TGTGCCAGCAGCTTGGCCTCGGCTGGGGGGGGTAGCACAGATACGCAGTATTTT. This gives the protein CASSLASAGGGSTDTQYF.